One and the same sample provided the 18 T cell receptor beta chains below, sequenced in a study of cytomegalovirus exposure and HLA in healthy donors. TCRdb's table, derived via immunoSEQ multiplex PCR, lists solely in-frame clones and lacks some. The sample carries about 170,000 clones, over 85% recorded once. The sequenced sample was PBMCs. The receptors shown here come from a woman aged 18-30 years in good health and CMV-seropositive.

The chain is built from TRBV7-8 and TRBJ2-1; 13 positions agree with TRBD2. Germline-derived CDR1 and CDR2 are SGHVS and FQNEAQ. V gave up 4 bases and J gave up 7 bases; unmatched junction bases: 7. CDR3 length equals 16 residues. The CDR3 here is CASSWQLAGGRNEQFF. In DNA form, the CDR3 reads TGTGCCAGCAGCTGGCAACTAGCGGGAGGGCGGAATGAGCAGTTCTTC.

The genes are TRBV30 and TRBJ1-4; TRBD1 matches at 9 bases. Germline V gives CDR1 GTSNPN, CDR2 SVGIG (reference sequence). The CDR3 covers 14 residues. V shed 2 bases, J shed 5 bases, and the junction held 3 bases outside the gene matches. The CDR3 loop is CAWSKGQGNEKLFF. The CDR3 nucleotides read TGTGCCTGGAGTAAAGGACAGGGGAATGAAAAACTGTTTTTT.

The rearrangement links TRBV7-9 to TRBJ2-5; 8 positions agree with TRBD1. Germline V gene data show CDR1 as SEHNR and CDR2 as FQNEAQ (reference sequence). This CDR3 contains 15 residues. V lost 5 bases, J lost 5 bases, and 10 bases stayed unmatched. The CDR3 region has the DNA TGTGCCAGCAGCCCCCGTTGGACAGGGAGTGAGACCCAGTACTTC. It encodes CASSPRWTGSETQYF.

This rearrangement joins TRBV2 to TRBJ2-7; TRBD2 agrees at 8 bases. Germline trimming cut 3 bases from V and 0 bases from J; bases unmatched to any gene: 4. Germline V gene sequence: CDR1 SNHLY, CDR2 FYNNEI. This CDR3 is built from 15 residues. The CDR3, as DNA: TGTGCCAGCAGTGATTTAGCGGGAACCTCCTACGAGCAGTACTTC. Amino acids: CASSDLAGTSYEQYF.

The rearrangement uses TRBV9 and TRBJ2-1; D is unresolved. The length of the CDR3 is 17 residues. Trimming shortened V by 2 bases and J by 2 bases, and 17 bases separated the two germline ends. The germline V gene encodes CDR1 SGDLS and CDR2 YYNGEE. CDR3 residues: CASSVPPSPVPYNEQFF. The CDR3, as DNA: TGTGCCAGCAGCGTCCCCCCCTCTCCGGTTCCCTACAATGAGCAGTTCTTC. The whole variable domain, filled in from reference TRBV9 and TRBJ2-1, reads DSGVTQTPKHLITATGQRVTLRCSPRSGDLSVYWYQQSLDQGLQFLIQYYNGEERAKGNILERFSAQQFPDLHSELNLSSLELGDSALYFCASSVPPSPVPYNEQFFGPGTRLTVL.

The rearrangement links TRBV28 to TRBJ1-2, with TRBD1 identical over 7 bases. The V gene end was trimmed by 6 bases and the J gene end by 2 bases; junction bases not matched to a gene: 3. The CDR3 is made up of 13 amino acids. CDR1 is MDHEN, CDR2 SYDVKM, per germline. Here the CDR3 DNA reads TGTGCCAGCAGCGTACAGGGGAACTATGGCTACACCTTC. Its translation is CASSVQGNYGYTF.

The V call is TRBV7-9, the J call TRBJ2-6, with TRBD1 identical over 8 bases. CDR1 is SEHNR and CDR2 is FQNEAQ in the germline V gene (reference sequence). The CDR3 length is 17 residues. V lost 1 base, J lost 2 bases, and 4 bases stayed unmatched. The CDR3 nucleotides read TGTGCCAGCAGCTTAGGGCCAGGGGGCACTGGGGCCAACGTCCTGACTTTC. Translating gives CASSLGPGGTGANVLTF.

The gene calls are TRBV5-6 and TRBJ2-7; tentative D call: TRBD1 (6 bases). The CDR3 is made up of 14 amino acids. Germline V gene data show CDR1 as SGHDT and CDR2 as YYEEEE. Trimming shortened V by 7 bases and J by 6 bases, and 20 bases separated the two germline ends. Here the CDR3 DNA reads TGTGCCAGCCGCCCCGGGACACCTTTTGGCGAGCAGTACTTC. It encodes CASRPGTPFGEQYF. Full variable domain (outside the CDR3, taken from reference TRBV5-6 and TRBJ2-7): DAGVTQSPTHLIKTRGQQVTLRCSPKSGHDTVSWYQQALGQGPQFIFQYYEEEERQRGNFPDRFSGHQFPNYSSELNVNALLLGDSALYLCASRPGTPFGEQYFGPGTRLTVT.

This clone was picked up one time. The CDR3 coding sequence is TGCGCCAGCAGTCCCGGGACAGGGCACTATGGCTACACCTTC. This gives the protein CASSPGTGHYGYTF. The rearrangement uses TRBV10-1 and TRBJ1-2, with TRBD1 identical over 9 bases. V was clipped by 5 bases and J by 3 bases; unmatched bases: 4. The germline CDR1 and CDR2 sequences are WNHNN and SYGVQD (reference sequence). The CDR3 length is 14 residues.

The chain is built from TRBV6-1 and TRBJ2-4; TRBD2 is a possible D gene (6 bases). CDR1 and CDR2 from the germline V gene are MNHNS and SASEGT. The CDR3 contains 16 residues. V was shortened by 4 bases and J by 9 bases, with 22 bases between the two germline ends. The CDR3 loop reads CASSGGLSSFRVIQYF. The CDR3 region has the DNA TGTGCCAGCAGTGGGGGACTCAGTAGTTTTAGGGTCATTCAGTACTTC.

The chain links TRBV15 to TRBJ2-5; 7 bases match TRBD2. The CDR3 is made up of 16 amino acids. Trimming cost V 5 bases and J 1 base; bases outside gene matches: 10. Germline V gene lookup returns CDR1 LNHNV and CDR2 YYDKDF (reference sequence). The CDR3 loop is CATSFRLAPSQETQYF. The CDR3 coding sequence is TGTGCCACCAGCTTTCGACTAGCCCCGTCCCAAGAGACCCAGTACTTC. Full variable domain (remainder filled in from reference TRBV15 and TRBJ2-5): DAMVIQNPRYQVTQFGKPVTLSCSQTLNHNVMYWYQQKSSQAPKLLFHYYDKDFNNEADTPDNFQSRRPNTSFCFLDIRSPGLGDTAMYLCATSFRLAPSQETQYFGPGTRLLVL.

The chain recombines TRBV18 with TRBJ2-1; perhaps TRBD1 as D (5 bases). Trimming cost V 1 base and J 12 bases, with 19 bases left between them. From germline, CDR1 is KGHSH and CDR2 LQKENI. The CDR3 covers 15 residues. Here the CDR3 DNA reads TGTGCCAGCTCACCACTGGAATTGAAGTGGCAGGGGCAGTTCTTC. Its protein is CASSPLELKWQGQFF.

The V call is TRBV7-8, the J call TRBJ2-7, with a weak D call TRBD1 (5 bases). The germline V and J ends were trimmed by 5 bases and 0 bases, with 11 bases remaining between them. The CDR3 has 14 amino acids. Germline values: CDR1 SGHVS, CDR2 FQNEAQ. Here the CDR3 reads CASSGRQSSYEQYF. The CDR3 coding sequence is TGTGCCAGCAGCGGACGACAGAGCTCCTACGAGCAGTACTTC. The entire variable domain, with the rest obtained from reference TRBV7-8 and TRBJ2-7, is as follows: GAGVSQSPRYKVAKRGQDVALRCDPISGHVSLFWYQQALGQGPEFLTYFQNEAQLDKSGLPSDRFFAERPEGSVSTLKIQRTQQEDSAVYLCASSGRQSSYEQYFGPGTRLTVT.

CDR3 region: CASGGELGTGELFF. In DNA form, the CDR3 reads TGTGCTAGTGGTGGTGAACTAGGAACTGGGGAGCTGTTTTTT. The rearrangement links TRBV12-5 to TRBJ2-2; maybe TRBD2 (5 bases). Trimming took 5 bases from V and 8 from J, leaving 15 bases between them. Germline V gene lookup returns CDR1 LGHNT and CDR2 FRNRAP. This CDR3 comprises 14 residues. The complete variable domain, with remaining parts taken from reference TRBV12-5 and TRBJ2-2, reads DARVTQTPRHKVTEMGQEVTMRCQPILGHNTVFWYRQTMMQGLELLAYFRNRAPLDDSGMPKDRFSAEMPDATLATLKIQPSEPRDSAVYFCASGGELGTGELFFGEGSRLTVL.

The chain joins TRBV6-6 to TRBJ1-5; D is undetermined. The V and J ends lost 0 bases and 1 base respectively, with 7 bases between them. The CDR3 consists of 15 residues. Germline V gene sequence: CDR1 MNHNY, CDR2 SVGAGI (reference sequence). DNA of the CDR3: TGTGCCAGCAGTTACTCGTCGGGAAGCAATCAGCCCCAGCATTTT. Its protein is CASSYSSGSNQPQHF.

The V gene is TRBV7-9, the J gene TRBJ2-2; D is ambiguous. Germline assignment: CDR1 SEHNR and CDR2 FQNEAQ (reference sequence). CDR3 length: 10 residues. The V end was cut by 7 bases, the J end by 8 bases, with 5 bases between. The CDR3 DNA sequence: TGTGCCAGCACCAAAGGGGAGCTGTTTTTT. Protein: CASTKGELFF.

The rearrangement joins TRBV7-9 to TRBJ2-5, with D perhaps matching TRBD2 (6 bases). V lost 5 bases, J lost 5 bases, and 18 bases lay in between. CDR3 length: 15 amino acids. Per the germline V gene, CDR1 is SEHNR and CDR2 is FQNEAQ (reference sequence). The DNA of the CDR3 is TGTGCCAGCAGCCCGAGGGACTTCGTGGTGGAGACCCAGTACTTC. Its translation is CASSPRDFVVETQYF.

V usage is TRBV4-2 and J usage is TRBJ2-1; 7 bases agree with TRBD2. J lost 10 bases, V lost 6 bases, and 12 bases had no gene match. The V gene's germline CDR1 is LGHNA and CDR2 YNFKEQ. The CDR3 has 14 amino acids. The CDR3 DNA is TGTGCCAGCAGGCATGATGGCGGGAGTCCCGAGCAGTTCTTC. As protein: CASRHDGGSPEQFF.